Presented here are 10 T cell receptor beta chains from one specimen sequenced in a study of blood T cell repertoires in COVID-19. This table comes from immunoSEQ multiplex PCR, and its TCRdb copy is limited to in-frame clones, with some not included. The profile shows more than 15,000 clones, 78% of them singletons. Sequencing used peripheral blood. The receptors were gathered from a man in his sixties with active or convalescent COVID-19.

The V and J genes are TRBV29-1 and TRBJ1-1, with TRBD1 as a possible D gene (6 bases). The germline V and J ends were trimmed by 8 bases and 6 bases, with 16 bases remaining between them. Germline assignment: CDR1 SQVTM and CDR2 ANQGSEA. The CDR3 is 12 amino acids. The CDR3 loop is CSTAYRASEAFF. The DNA for the CDR3 is TGCAGCACGGCCTACAGGGCTTCTGAAGCTTTCTTT.

The chain couples TRBV5-1 to TRBJ2-6; D gene uncertain. Between the trimmed V and J ends, which lost 0 bases and 2 bases, there was a span of 6 bases. The CDR3 covers 15 residues. Looked up from germline, CDR1 is SGHRS and CDR2 is YFSETQ. CDR3 DNA: TGCGCCAGCAGCTTGGATCGGGCTGGGGCCAACGTCCTGACTTTC. As protein: CASSLDRAGANVLTF.

This clone is categorized as medium-sized. V usage is TRBV24-1 and J usage is TRBJ1-2; D uncertain. The CDR3 is 12 residues long. V lost 8 bases to trimming and J lost 4 bases, with 10 bases between them. Germline loops: CDR1 KGHDR, CDR2 SFDVKD. In DNA form, the CDR3 reads TGTGCCACCAACGGGGAGGGCTATGGCTACACCTTC. This sequence encodes CATNGEGYGYTF.

The rearrangement uses TRBV2 and TRBJ2-2; 9 bases are shared with TRBD1. Trimming cost V 8 bases and J 4 bases; bases outside gene matches: 2. CDR1 is SNHLY, CDR2 FYNNEI, per germline. The CDR3 sequence is 13 residues long. The CDR3 DNA is TGTGCCAGCTACAGGGGGCCCACCGGGGAGCTGTTTTTT. It codes for CASYRGPTGELFF.

DNA of the CDR3: TGTGCCAGCAGCTCCCCTACAGTCTACGAGCAGTACTTC. Protein sequence: CASSSPTVYEQYF. The rearrangement joins TRBV7-9 to TRBJ2-7; D call uncertain. The germline V gene encodes CDR1 SEHNR and CDR2 FQNEAQ (reference sequence). V lost 4 bases, J lost 3 bases, and 10 bases lay in between. This CDR3 comprises 13 residues.

The rearrangement joins TRBV7-9 to TRBJ1-5; D not resolved. Deletions cut 2 bases from V and 6 bases from J, with 11 bases between. Germline assignment: CDR1 SEHNR and CDR2 FQNEAQ (reference sequence). This CDR3 is 14 amino acids long. The CDR3 loop is CASSLTGIGQPQHF. CDR3 DNA: TGTGCCAGCAGCTTAACGGGGATCGGTCAGCCCCAGCATTTT.

The chain links TRBV28 to TRBJ1-6; D unclear. The germline gives CDR1 MDHEN, CDR2 SYDVKM. This CDR3 comprises 14 residues. Deletions cut 6 bases from V and 9 bases from J, with 15 bases between. The CDR3 DNA sequence: TGTGCCAGCAGCCCCCCCCCGCCGGGTTCACCCCTCCACTTT. Amino acids: CASSPPPPGSPLHF. Looking up the rest from reference TRBV28 and TRBJ1-6 gives the full variable domain: DVKVTQSSRYLVKRTGEKVFLECVQDMDHENMFWYRQDPGLGLRLIYFSYDVKMKEKGDIPEGYSVSREKKERFSLILESASTNQTSMYLCASSPPPPGSPLHFGNGTRLTVT.

This rearrangement joins TRBV11-2 to TRBJ2-5; no definite D call. CDR3 length: 13 amino acids. Germline V gives CDR1 SGHAT, CDR2 FQNNGV. V was trimmed by 3 bases and J by 0 bases, leaving 5 bases between them. In DNA, the CDR3 is TGTGCCAGCAGCTTTGCGTACCAAGAGACCCAGTACTTC. Amino acids: CASSFAYQETQYF.

V usage is TRBV3-1 (or the pseudogene TRBV3-2) and J usage is TRBJ2-1; TRBD1 matches 9 bases. J was trimmed by 5 bases and V by 1 base; bases with no gene match: 3. Germline V gene data show CDR1 as LGHDT and CDR2 as YNNKEL (reference sequence). The CDR3 contains 15 residues. The CDR3 loop reads CASSQGTGAHNEQFF. CDR3 DNA: TGTGCCAGCAGCCAAGGGACAGGGGCCCACAATGAGCAGTTCTTC.

By its share, this clone is medium-sized. The V gene is TRBV12-3 or TRBV12-4, the J gene TRBJ2-5, with D unresolved. The CDR3 totals 13 residues. V was trimmed by 5 bases and J by 4 bases, leaving 11 bases between them. CDR3 sequence: CASSPRVGETQYF. CDR3 DNA sequence: TGTGCCAGCAGTCCCCGGGTCGGAGAGACCCAGTACTTC.